Presented here are 21 T cell receptor beta chains from one specimen sequenced in a study of blood T cell repertoires in COVID-19. The method was immunoSEQ multiplex PCR; TCRdb's version includes in-frame clones alone and lacks a portion of them. This repertoire shows a few hundred thousand clones, around 90% found once; its top ten account for around 1%. Input material: PBMCs or T cells enriched from blood (not recorded which). The receptors originated from a woman under 40 who had recovered from COVID-19.

The CDR3 reads CASSQFAGGIYNEQFF. The CDR3 region has the DNA TGTGCCAGCAGCCAATTTGCGGGAGGGATCTACAATGAGCAGTTCTTC. The V gene is TRBV4-2, the J gene TRBJ2-1; 9 bases align to TRBD2. V lost 2 bases to trimming and J lost 3 bases; unmatched junction nucleotides: 5. Per the germline V gene, CDR1 is LGHNA and CDR2 is YNFKEQ. This CDR3 is 16 amino acids long.

This clone was seen just once. The chain carries TRBV2 and TRBJ1-1; no definite D call. V lost 3 bases, J lost 0 bases, and 5 bases lay in between. Germline CDR1 and CDR2: SNHLY and FYNNEI. CDR3 length: 13 residues. This CDR3 is CASSEGVNTEAFF. CDR3 DNA: TGTGCCAGCAGTGAGGGAGTGAACACTGAAGCTTTCTTT.

The chain uses TRBV7-9 and TRBJ2-2, with D possibly being TRBD2 (6 bases). Per the germline V gene, CDR1 is SEHNR and CDR2 is FQNEAQ (reference sequence). Trimming pared 5 bases from V and 2 bases from J, leaving 9 bases between. The CDR3 has 14 amino acids. The CDR3 here is CASSRDLNTGELFF. The DNA for the CDR3 is TGTGCCAGCAGCCGGGACTTAAACACCGGGGAGCTGTTTTTT.

DNA for the CDR3: TGTGCCACCCACTTGAACACTGAAGCTTTCTTT. This encodes CATHLNTEAFF. The chain couples TRBV25-1 to TRBJ1-1; D remains ambiguous. CDR3 length equals 11 residues. CDR1 is MGHDK and CDR2 is SYGVNS in the germline V gene. The ends were cut back, 10 bases at V and 0 bases at J, with 6 bases in the middle.

This sequence joins TRBV6-6 and TRBJ1-1; D unresolved. The CDR3 contains 13 residues. Germline V gene data show CDR1 as MNHNY and CDR2 as SVGAGI (reference sequence). V shed 2 bases and J shed 1 base, with 5 bases lying between them. The CDR3 protein is CASSYPQNTEAFF. Written as DNA, the CDR3 is TGTGCCAGCAGTTACCCACAGAACACTGAAGCTTTCTTT.

This chain uses TRBV5-1 with TRBJ1-2; D perhaps matches TRBD1 (6 bases). CDR3 size: 15 residues. The germline V and J ends were trimmed by 0 bases and 2 bases, with 11 bases remaining between them. Germline CDR1 and CDR2: SGHRS and YFSETQ. The CDR3 DNA is TGCGCCAGCAGCTTGGAAGGGGGAAGGAACTATGGCTACACCTTC. Translating it yields CASSLEGGRNYGYTF.

The chain combines TRBV6-5 with TRBJ2-1; possible D gene TRBD2, 6 bases. Germline V gene data show CDR1 as MNHEY and CDR2 as SVGAGI. The CDR3 runs 14 residues. V was trimmed by 6 bases and J by 7 bases, leaving 16 bases between them. CDR3 coding DNA: TGTGCCAGCAGACTTAATCAGGGACTGAATGAGCAGTTCTTC. As protein: CASRLNQGLNEQFF.

The rearrangement links TRBV6-7 to TRBJ1-5, with 7 bases that match TRBD1. TRBV6-7 is labeled an ORF, and its function is uncertain. The CDR3 is made up of 15 amino acids. J gave up 11 bases and V 1 base, and 11 bases lay outside the gene matches. The CDR3 spells CASSYLRRGTGAQHF. The CDR3 nucleotides read TGTGCCAGCAGTTACTTGCGCAGGGGGACGGGGGCCCAGCATTTT.

This chain joins TRBV7-6 and TRBJ1-6, with D possibly matching TRBD1 (6 bases). V lost 3 bases and J lost 5, with 17 bases in between. The germline V gene encodes CDR1 SGHVS and CDR2 FNYEAQ. The CDR3 consists of 17 residues. CDR3 DNA sequence: TGTGCCAGCAGCTTCGGTCCAGGGGTCCTTGATAATTCACCCCTCCACTTT. This encodes CASSFGPGVLDNSPLHF.

V and J are TRBV7-3 and TRBJ2-2, with D perhaps matching TRBD1 (6 bases). This CDR3 spans 14 amino acids. The germline V gene has CDR1 SGHTA and CDR2 FQGTGA. The V and J ends lost 6 bases and 6 bases respectively, with 14 bases between them. The CDR3 DNA sequence: TGTGCCAGCAGGAAACAGGGTATCGCCGGGGAGCTGTTTTTT. Protein product: CASRKQGIAGELFF.

In its sample, this clone was seen a few times. Other nucleotide sequences from this sample produce the same CDR3. The chain couples TRBV7-3 to TRBJ2-3, with D perhaps TRBD2 (5 bases). The CDR3 extends over 13 amino acids. Germline CDR1 reads SGHTA; CDR2 reads FQGTGA. Between the trimmed V and J ends, which lost 3 bases and 5 bases, there was a span of 9 bases. In DNA, the CDR3 is TGTGCCAGCAGCTTGCGAGAGGGAGATACGCAGTATTTT. Its protein is CASSLREGDTQYF.

This chain joins TRBV7-6 and TRBJ2-2, with TRBD2 identical over 13 bases. The CDR3 is made up of 16 amino acids. V was clipped by 4 bases and J by 5 bases; unmatched bases: 4. Germline CDR1 reads SGHVS; CDR2 reads FNYEAQ. This CDR3 reads CASSSLLAGGTGELFF. Written as DNA, the CDR3 is TGTGCCAGCAGCTCGTTACTAGCGGGGGGGACCGGGGAGCTGTTTTTT.

The J gene is TRBJ1-4, the V gene TRBV28; weak D call: TRBD1 (5 bases). V was clipped by 2 bases and J by 0 bases, with 7 bases between them. The CDR3 loop spans 15 amino acids. Germline V gene lookup returns CDR1 MDHEN and CDR2 SYDVKM. The CDR3 loop reads CASSLTGATNEKLFF. CDR3 bases: TGTGCCAGCAGTTTAACAGGTGCAACTAATGAAAAACTGTTTTTT. The whole variable domain, filled in from reference TRBV28 and TRBJ1-4, reads DVKVTQSSRYLVKRTGEKVFLECVQDMDHENMFWYRQDPGLGLRLIYFSYDVKMKEKGDIPEGYSVSREKKERFSLILESASTNQTSMYLCASSLTGATNEKLFFGSGTQLSVL.

This rearrangement joins TRBV9 to TRBJ2-3; 9 positions agree with TRBD2. The CDR3 runs 16 residues. Germline V CDR1 and CDR2: SGDLS, YYNGEE. The junction had 8 bases not matched to a gene; V was cut back by 2 bases and J by 4 bases. CDR3 sequence: CASSVATGGGADTQYF. The DNA for the CDR3 is TGTGCCAGCAGCGTGGCGACAGGCGGGGGGGCAGATACGCAGTATTTT.

This sequence joins TRBV10-1 and TRBJ2-2, with 7 bases identical to TRBD1. Germline loops: CDR1 WNHNN, CDR2 SYGVQD (reference sequence). With 7 bases clipped from V and 3 bases from J, the junction kept 8 bases outside the gene matches. This CDR3 contains 15 residues. The CDR3 sequence: CASIRSQGYTGELFF. For the CDR3, the DNA is TGCGCCAGCATACGGTCACAGGGGTACACCGGGGAGCTGTTTTTT.

This clone has just one count. CDR3 sequence (DNA): TGTGCCAGCGAAGACCGGGGTTCACCCCTCCACTTT. Translation: CASEDRGSPLHF. The gene calls are TRBV11-3 and TRBJ1-6; D is unclear. Germline assignment: CDR1 SGHNT and CDR2 YENEEA. The CDR3 contains 12 residues. Trimming left V 8 bases short and J 9 bases short, with 11 bases between.

V gene TRBV7-9 combines with J gene TRBJ2-5; D is unclear. CDR1 is SEHNR, CDR2 FQNEAQ, per germline (reference sequence). The CDR3 is 14 amino acids. V was pared by 1 base and J by 3 bases, with 9 bases between. CDR3 bases: TGTGCCAGCAGCTTAGTGACGGGTAAAGAGACCCAGTACTTC. Translation gives CASSLVTGKETQYF.

The chain recombines TRBV3-1 (or the pseudogene TRBV3-2) with TRBJ1-1, with D maybe TRBD1 (6 bases). This CDR3 has 14 amino acids. Germline V gives CDR1 LGHDT, CDR2 YNNKEL (reference sequence). Trimming shortened V by 4 bases and J by 2 bases, and 11 bases separated the two germline ends. The CDR3 nucleotides read TGTGCCAGCAGCCTCACAGGGTACAACACTGAAGCTTTCTTT. Encoded protein: CASSLTGYNTEAFF.

The chain combines TRBV2 with TRBJ2-2; D gene ambiguous. The CDR3 runs to 17 residues. In germline, CDR1 is SNHLY, CDR2 FYNNEI. Deletions cut 2 bases from V and 6 bases from J, with 19 bases between. The CDR3 spells CASSETRLIPPAGELFF. The DNA for the CDR3 is TGTGCCAGCAGTGAAACCCGACTGATCCCGCCAGCCGGGGAGCTGTTTTTT.

The rearrangement uses TRBV27 and TRBJ1-5; 7 nucleotides align to TRBD1. Germline V gene sequence: CDR1 MNHEY, CDR2 SMNVEV (reference sequence). The CDR3 sequence is 14 residues long. J lost 6 bases, V lost 2 bases, and 4 bases had no gene match. The CDR3 DNA reads TGTGCCAGCAGTTTAATTACAGGGGTTCAGCCCCAGCATTTT. This gives the protein CASSLITGVQPQHF.

CDR3 in DNA: TGCGCCAGCAGCTTGGAGGGGGCCCTTGAAGCTTTCTTT. Encoded protein: CASSLEGALEAFF. The J gene is TRBJ1-1, the V gene TRBV5-1; 7 nucleotides align to TRBD1. This CDR3 region has 13 residues. The trim removed 0 bases at V and 7 bases at J, leaving 3 bases unmatched. Germline assignment: CDR1 SGHRS and CDR2 YFSETQ.